Reported below is one T cell receptor (beta chain). An end of the junction does not agree with germline; a read error may underlie this. Germline CDR1 reads SEHNR; CDR2 reads FQNEAQ (reference sequence). There are 15 residues in the CDR3. This record belongs to a study of patients and donors after allogeneic stem cell transplantation. MiXCR, run by TCRdb on the RT-PCR reads, gives a single entry per CDR3 protein. This sample yields around 31,000 distinct CDR3 sequences, of which approximately 7% are seen a single time; 34% belongs to the top ten. The rearrangement links TRBV7-9 to TRBJ2-1, with 9 bases that match TRBD2. Sequencing was performed on blood, either unsorted or a sorted T cell fraction (not recorded which). This receptor was identified in a human donor who was either an allogeneic HSCT recipient or a stem cell or donor lymphocyte infusion donor (not recorded which). It is not recorded whose cells these are; they may come from a transplant donor. As DNA, the CDR3 is TGTGCCAGCAGCTTAAGCGGGGGGCTTTACATTGAGCAGTTCTTC. This gives the protein CASSLSGGLYIEQFF.